This T cell receptor beta chain comes out of a study of metastatic and nonmetastatic thyroid tumors (dated by TCRdb to about 2020). Background on the whole study: Repertoires were compared across peripheral blood and tumor or nodule tissue samples from malignant and benign thyroid patients.

Looking up the germline V gene yields CDR1 MNHEY and CDR2 SVGAGI. Counted from cysteine to phenylalanine, this CDR3 has 14 amino acids. Only CDR3 DNA remains: 42 bases, in frame from the first base. The V end loses 4 bases and the J end loses 1 base, and a stretch of 10 bases separates them. This clone was recorded a few times. The antigen it recognizes is unknown. One base away there is no much larger clone; base qualities are not given. Overall study outcomes, separate from this receptor: TCR beta diversity was reported as significantly higher in malignant tumors than in benign nodules, in both blood and tumor samples.

No treatment had been received by any patient before thyroid surgery. Using T-cell receptor beta sequencing, the study looked back at clinical samples from patients collected from the early 2010s to the late 2010s. Library construction relied on PCR. The sequencer listed for this sample is Illumina HiSeq 4000. The TCR beta-chain CDR3 region of each patient was profiled by high-throughput sequencing. Per the source publication's procedure: CDR3 differences across clinicopathological groups were used to build a classifier for discriminating distant-metastatic papillary thyroid cancer patients. The Shannon index was used to assess repertoire diversity, and the Morisita-Horn index was used to assess tumor-blood repertoire similarity. TCRdb reran the public reads through fastp at Q25 and MiXCR, keeping productive beta chains. None of the V and J calls come from the authors' own analysis; TCRdb made them. This sample comprises more than 40,000 clones, 16% of them detected only once. The ten largest clones capture around 22% of the sample.

The sample taken for sequencing was blood. The chain is made from TRBV6-5 and TRBJ1-1, with a weak D call of TRBD1 (5 bases match). The sequence came from a female donor with papillary thyroid cancer or a benign thyroid nodule (not recorded which). Some clones in this sample may be carry-over from other donors' samples. The CDR3 amino acid sequence is: CASSLHQGNTEAFF. The DNA is as follows: TGTGCCAGCAGTTTGCACCAGGGGAACACTGAAGCTTTCTTT.